Below are 29 T cell receptor beta chains sequenced from a single sample in a study of graft-versus-host responses after intestinal transplantation. Data came from immunoSEQ multiplex PCR; TCRdb stores just in-frame clones and leaves some out. The sample consists of 90,000 to 150,000 clones, about 95% of them appearing once. Their antigens remain unidentified. The source material was unstimulated CD8+ T cells sorted from spleen or lymph node cells, sampled before intestinal transplant. The receptors stem from a human donor who received an intestinal transplant.

The gene calls are TRBV2 and TRBJ2-7, with D possibly TRBD1 on 5 matching bases. V lost 4 bases to trimming and J lost 2 bases, with 15 bases between them. The CDR3 contains 15 residues. Germline V CDR1 and CDR2: SNHLY, FYNNEI. CDR3 in amino acids: CASSAQETLPYEQYF. The DNA for the CDR3 is TGTGCCAGCAGTGCACAGGAAACATTACCCTACGAGCAGTACTTC.

The chain employs TRBV7-2 and TRBJ2-1; 8 nucleotides agree with TRBD2. The CDR3 totals 18 residues. Looked up from germline, CDR1 is SGHTA and CDR2 is FQGNSA. V dropped 5 bases and J dropped 0; count of bases not matched to a gene: 12. The CDR3 loop reads CASSPRTSGLSSYNEQFF. The DNA for the CDR3 is TGTGCCAGCAGCCCTCGAACTAGCGGCCTGAGCTCCTACAATGAGCAGTTCTTC.

Worth noting for this clone: This same CDR3 is encoded by further DNA sequences in the sample. The rearrangement links TRBV28 to TRBJ2-7, with unresolved D. Trimming cost V 6 bases and J 0 bases, with 6 bases left between them. Germline loops: CDR1 MDHEN, CDR2 SYDVKM. The CDR3 runs to 12 residues. CDR3 region: CASSLSSYEQYF. DNA for the CDR3: TGTGCCAGCAGCCTGAGCTCCTACGAGCAGTACTTC.

The V and J genes are TRBV15 and TRBJ1-3, with 7 bases aligning to TRBD1. In germline, CDR1 is LNHNV, CDR2 YYDKDF (reference sequence). The CDR3 is 17 residues long. With 0 bases clipped from V and 4 bases from J, the junction kept 9 bases outside the gene matches. Written as DNA, the CDR3 is TGTGCCACCAGCAGAGACGCACAGGGGAAATTCGGAAACACCATATATTTT. Translated, it gives CATSRDAQGKFGNTIYF.

The chain combines TRBV28 with TRBJ2-7; D unresolved. Trimming took 3 bases from V and 0 from J, leaving 6 bases between them. The CDR3 spans 13 residues. The germline V gene encodes CDR1 MDHEN and CDR2 SYDVKM. The CDR3 here is CASSFQVSYEQYF. In nucleotides, the CDR3 is TGTGCCAGCAGTTTCCAAGTCTCCTACGAGCAGTACTTC. Drawing the rest from reference TRBV28 and TRBJ2-7, the complete variable domain is DVKVTQSSRYLVKRTGEKVFLECVQDMDHENMFWYRQDPGLGLRLIYFSYDVKMKEKGDIPEGYSVSREKKERFSLILESASTNQTSMYLCASSFQVSYEQYFGPGTRLTVT.

V is TRBV9 and J is TRBJ2-1, with 8 bases fitting TRBD2. The CDR3 sequence is 16 residues long. Per the germline V gene, CDR1 is SGDLS and CDR2 is YYNGEE. With 0 bases clipped from V and 5 bases from J, the junction kept 7 bases outside the gene matches. The CDR3 spells CASSVGLAGLNNEQFF. CDR3 bases: TGTGCCAGCAGCGTAGGGTTAGCGGGGCTCAACAATGAGCAGTTCTTC.

The chain joins TRBV28 to TRBJ2-7, with a weak D call TRBD1 (5 bases). CDR3 size: 13 residues. Trimming left V 5 bases short and J 3 bases short, with 11 bases between. Germline V lookup: CDR1 MDHEN, CDR2 SYDVKM. The CDR3, as DNA: TGTGCCAGCAGTCTACAGGAACACTACGAGCAGTACTTC. Its protein product is CASSLQEHYEQYF.

CDR3 in DNA: TGTGCCAGCAGCTTCCAGGTTGGTGGAAACACCATATATTTT. Its protein product is CASSFQVGGNTIYF. The gene calls are TRBV7-9 and TRBJ1-3; D is unclear. This CDR3 spans 14 amino acids. V was trimmed by 3 bases and J by 3 bases, leaving 9 bases between them. CDR1 is SEHNR and CDR2 is FQNEAQ in the germline V gene (reference sequence).

The chain recombines TRBV6-5 with TRBJ2-1; D gene ambiguous. V was clipped by 7 bases and J by 7 bases, with 14 bases between them. The germline CDR1 and CDR2 sequences are MNHEY and SVGAGI. This CDR3 comprises 13 residues. The CDR3 reads CASTLGLGNEQFF. Here the CDR3 DNA reads TGTGCCAGCACTTTAGGTCTGGGGAATGAGCAGTTCTTC.

V and J are TRBV4-1 and TRBJ1-5, with TRBD1 identical over 7 bases. Trimming removed 4 bases from V and 3 bases from J; junction bases left unmatched: 9. The CDR3 spans 16 residues. CDR1 and CDR2 (germline): MGHRA, YSYEKL. The CDR3 DNA reads as TGCGCCAGCAGCCGCGACAGGGAATGGGACAATCAGCCCCAGCATTTT. Its translation: CASSRDREWDNQPQHF.

V and J are TRBV27 and TRBJ2-1; TRBD2 aligns across 15 bases. The ends lost 4 bases at V and 7 bases at J; junction bases unmatched: 2. The CDR3 is made up of 15 amino acids. Germline loops: CDR1 MNHEY, CDR2 SMNVEV (reference sequence). CDR3 loop: CASSSGTSGRNEQFF. CDR3 coding DNA: TGTGCCAGCAGTTCCGGGACTAGCGGGAGGAATGAGCAGTTCTTC.

This rearrangement joins TRBV21-1 to TRBJ2-5; whether TRBD1, the table's D call, matches the DNA was not checked. The assigned J gene may be wrong: the sequence end matches TRBJ2-7 better. TRBV21-1 is assigned pseudogene status. This CDR3 contains 15 residues. The CDR3 region has the DNA TGTGCCAGCAGCAAATGGGACAGGCGGTCCTACGAGCAGTACTTC. It is translated as CASSKWDRRSYEQYF.

This chain uses TRBV2 with TRBJ2-3; D might be TRBD2 (5 bases). V was cut by 6 bases and J by 7 bases, with 11 bases left in between. This CDR3 comprises 12 residues. Germline lookup yields CDR1 SNHLY and CDR2 FYNNEI. The DNA for the CDR3 is TGTGCCAGCAGGGGGAGCCGCAATACGCAGTATTTT. It codes for CASRGSRNTQYF.

This rearrangement joins TRBV7-9 to TRBJ2-1; the D gene is possibly TRBD2 (5 bases). The germline V gene has CDR1 SEHNR and CDR2 FQNEAQ (reference sequence). This CDR3 region has 16 residues. With 5 bases removed from V and 0 bases from J, the gap between germline ends came to 14 bases. The CDR3 loop reads CASSPAEGISYNEQFF. The CDR3 bases are TGTGCCAGCAGCCCAGCGGAAGGTATCTCCTACAATGAGCAGTTCTTC.

This clone has only a few counts. The chain couples TRBV7-2 to TRBJ1-2; 9 nucleotides match TRBD1. Germline lookup yields CDR1 SGHTA and CDR2 FQGNSA. The CDR3 contains 16 residues. Trimming took 5 bases from V and 4 from J; bases not matched to a gene: 11. Here the CDR3 reads CASSPGTGKGSYGYTF. CDR3 DNA sequence: TGTGCCAGCAGCCCCGGGACAGGGAAGGGATCCTATGGCTACACCTTC.

This clone was detected once. The chain joins TRBV5-4 to TRBJ2-1; tentatively, D is TRBD1 or TRBD2 (5 bases each). The V end lost 2 bases, the J end lost 12 bases, and 9 bases lay between the germline ends. The CDR3 is 11 residues long. Germline CDR1 reads SGHNT; CDR2 reads YYREEE (reference sequence). The CDR3 nucleotides are TGTGCCAGCAGCTTCGGGACCCTGCAGTTCTTC. It specifies CASSFGTLQFF. Full variable domain (outside the CDR3, taken from reference TRBV5-4 and TRBJ2-1): ETGVTQSPTHLIKTRGQQVTLRCSSQSGHNTVSWYQQALGQGPQFIFQYYREEENGRGNFPPRFSGLQFPNYSSELNVNALELDDSALYLCASSFGTLQFFGPGTRLTVL.

The rearrangement uses TRBV7-3 and TRBJ1-1; D possibly corresponds to TRBD1 (5 bases). The CDR3 has 17 residues. V shed 3 bases and J shed 1 base, with 18 bases lying between them. Germline loops: CDR1 SGHTA, CDR2 FQGTGA. In DNA, the CDR3 is TGTGCCAGCAGCTTCGGGTTCCAGGGACGGGGGAACACTGAAGCTTTCTTT. Its protein product is CASSFGFQGRGNTEAFF.

The chain couples TRBV28 to TRBJ2-7, with TRBD2 as a possible D gene (5 bases). The V and J ends lost 7 bases and 2 bases respectively, with 27 bases between them. The germline gives CDR1 MDHEN, CDR2 SYDVKM. The CDR3 loop spans 18 amino acids. This CDR3 is CASTPPPSAGYPPYEQYF. In nucleotides, the CDR3 is TGTGCCAGCACCCCCCCTCCTTCGGCGGGTTACCCCCCCTACGAGCAGTACTTC. The variable domain in full, with the rest retrieved from reference TRBV28 and TRBJ2-7, is DVKVTQSSRYLVKRTGEKVFLECVQDMDHENMFWYRQDPGLGLRLIYFSYDVKMKEKGDIPEGYSVSREKKERFSLILESASTNQTSMYLCASTPPPSAGYPPYEQYFGPGTRLTVT.

This chain links TRBV19 with TRBJ2-2, with D possibly being TRBD2 (5 bases). This CDR3 is built from 16 residues. The germline V and J ends were trimmed by 0 bases and 3 bases, with 11 bases remaining between them. The germline V gene encodes CDR1 LNHDA and CDR2 SQIVND (reference sequence). As DNA, the CDR3 is TGTGCCAGTAGTATAGATGGGAGAATATACACCGGGGAGCTGTTTTTT. Its protein is CASSIDGRIYTGELFF.

V and J are TRBV9 and TRBJ1-3; TRBD1 is a possible D gene (5 bases). Germline-derived CDR1 and CDR2 are SGDLS and YYNGEE. CDR3 length: 15 residues. Trimming left V 4 bases short and J 0 bases short, with 11 bases between. This CDR3 reads CASSSTGFSGNTIYF. The CDR3 DNA reads TGTGCCAGCAGCTCTACAGGTTTCTCTGGAAACACCATATATTTT.

V gene TRBV27 combines with J gene TRBJ2-7; no clear D. Germline V gene lookup returns CDR1 MNHEY and CDR2 SMNVEV (reference sequence). The CDR3 has 13 amino acids. The V end lost 5 bases, the J end lost 4 bases, and 12 bases lay between the germline ends. The CDR3 nucleotides are TGTGCCAGCAGTCCCACGGGCGAGTACGAGCAGTACTTC. Amino acids: CASSPTGEYEQYF.

V gene TRBV5-4 combines with J gene TRBJ2-1; D may correspond to TRBD1 or TRBD2 (5 bases each). Germline V gene sequence: CDR1 SGHNT, CDR2 YYREEE (reference sequence). CDR3 length: 14 amino acids. V was clipped by 9 bases and J by 4 bases, with 17 bases between them. CDR3 sequence reads: CATEPRDGYNEQFF. The DNA for the CDR3 is TGTGCCACCGAACCCCGGGACGGGTACAATGAGCAGTTCTTC.

The CDR3 nucleotides read TGTGCCAGCAGCTTGGCTAGCGGCTACGAGCAGTACTTC. Protein: CASSLASGYEQYF. The J gene is TRBJ2-5, the V gene TRBV5-6; 7 bases match TRBD2. The J call is in doubt because the DNA end fits TRBJ2-7 better. This CDR3 is 13 amino acids long. Germline loops: CDR1 SGHDT, CDR2 YYEEEE.

DNA for the CDR3: TGTGCCAGCAGCTTGGCCGGGACAGGGGCGACCACAGATACGCAGTATTTT. Translation: CASSLAGTGATTDTQYF. The chain couples TRBV5-4 to TRBJ2-3; 10 nucleotides align to TRBD1. Germline V lookup: CDR1 SGHNT, CDR2 YYREEE (reference sequence). The CDR3 consists of 17 residues. Trimming at V came to 0 bases and at J to 2 bases, leaving 6 bases not matched to a gene.

This chain links TRBV19 with TRBJ2-1; D is unclear. Germline V gives CDR1 LNHDA, CDR2 SQIVND (reference sequence). The CDR3 spans 16 residues. Trimming took off 6 bases at V and 0 bases at J, with 15 bases between the two ends. The CDR3 loop reads CASSIILPSSYNEQFF. CDR3 bases: TGTGCCAGTAGCATAATTTTACCGAGCTCCTACAATGAGCAGTTCTTC.

V usage is TRBV28 and J usage is TRBJ2-5; D is unresolved. The V end lost 3 bases, the J end lost 5 bases, and 10 bases lay between the germline ends. The CDR3 consists of 13 residues. Per the germline V gene, CDR1 is MDHEN and CDR2 is SYDVKM. The CDR3 region is CASSFRAGETQYF. CDR3 sequence (DNA): TGTGCCAGCAGTTTCCGAGCTGGGGAGACCCAGTACTTC.

The chain combines TRBV5-8 with TRBJ2-7; 10 positions match TRBD1. CDR1 and CDR2 (germline): SGHTS, YDEGEE. The CDR3 sequence is 14 residues long. The J segment lost 2 bases and the V segment lost 3 bases, leaving 2 bases of the junction unmatched. This CDR3 reads CASSWGQGPYEQYF. DNA for the CDR3: TGTGCCAGCAGCTGGGGACAGGGGCCCTACGAGCAGTACTTC.

The chain joins TRBV9 to TRBJ2-1; D is ambiguous. Trimming cost V 0 bases and J 6 bases, with 10 bases left between them. The CDR3 totals 14 residues. From germline, CDR1 is SGDLS and CDR2 YYNGEE. CDR3 protein: CASSVGGPVNEQFF. The CDR3 region has the DNA TGTGCCAGCAGCGTAGGAGGACCAGTCAATGAGCAGTTCTTC.

The chain employs TRBV4-1 and TRBJ1-5, with a tentative D call TRBD1 (5 bases). With 3 bases removed from V and 3 bases from J, the gap between germline ends came to 9 bases. This CDR3 region has 14 residues. Germline CDR1 MGHRA, CDR2 YSYEKL. CDR3 residues: CASSHSGNNQPQHF. DNA of the CDR3: TGCGCCAGCAGCCATTCAGGGAACAATCAGCCCCAGCATTTT.